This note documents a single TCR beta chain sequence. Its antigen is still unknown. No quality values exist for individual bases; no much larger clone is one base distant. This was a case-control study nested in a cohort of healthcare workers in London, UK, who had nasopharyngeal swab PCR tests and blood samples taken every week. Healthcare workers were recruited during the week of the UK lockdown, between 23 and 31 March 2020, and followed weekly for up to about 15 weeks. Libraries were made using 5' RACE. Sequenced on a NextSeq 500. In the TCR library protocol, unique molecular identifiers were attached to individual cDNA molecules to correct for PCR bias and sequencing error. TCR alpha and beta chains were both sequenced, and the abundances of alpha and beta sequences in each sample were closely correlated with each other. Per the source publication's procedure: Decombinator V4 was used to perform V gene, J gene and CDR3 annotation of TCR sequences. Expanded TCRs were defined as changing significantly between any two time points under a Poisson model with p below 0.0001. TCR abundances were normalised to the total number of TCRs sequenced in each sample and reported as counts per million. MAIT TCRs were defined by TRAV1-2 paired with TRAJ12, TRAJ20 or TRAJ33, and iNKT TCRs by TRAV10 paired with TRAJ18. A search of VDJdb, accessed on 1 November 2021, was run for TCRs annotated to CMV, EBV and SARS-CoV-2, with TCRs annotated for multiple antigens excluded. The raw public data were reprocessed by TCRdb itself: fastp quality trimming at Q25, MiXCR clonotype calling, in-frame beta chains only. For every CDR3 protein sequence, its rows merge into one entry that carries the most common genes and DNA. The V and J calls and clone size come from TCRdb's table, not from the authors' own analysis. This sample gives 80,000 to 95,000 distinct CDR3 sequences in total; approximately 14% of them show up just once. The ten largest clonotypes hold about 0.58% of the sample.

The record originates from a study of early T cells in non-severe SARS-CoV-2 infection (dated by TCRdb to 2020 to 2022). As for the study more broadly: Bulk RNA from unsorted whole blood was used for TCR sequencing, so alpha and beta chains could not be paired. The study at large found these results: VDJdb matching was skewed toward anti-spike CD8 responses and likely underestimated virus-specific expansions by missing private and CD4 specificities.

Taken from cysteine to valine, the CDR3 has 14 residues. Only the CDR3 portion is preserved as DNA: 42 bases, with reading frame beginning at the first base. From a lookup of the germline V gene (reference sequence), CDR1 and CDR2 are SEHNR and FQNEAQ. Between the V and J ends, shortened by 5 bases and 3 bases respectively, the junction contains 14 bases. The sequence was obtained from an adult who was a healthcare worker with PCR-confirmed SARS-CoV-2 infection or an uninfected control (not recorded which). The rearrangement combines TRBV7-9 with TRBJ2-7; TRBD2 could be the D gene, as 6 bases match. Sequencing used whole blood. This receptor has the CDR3 CASSPTGRGYEQYV. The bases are TGTGCCAGCAGCCCGACGGGGCGGGGCTACGAGCAGTACGTC.